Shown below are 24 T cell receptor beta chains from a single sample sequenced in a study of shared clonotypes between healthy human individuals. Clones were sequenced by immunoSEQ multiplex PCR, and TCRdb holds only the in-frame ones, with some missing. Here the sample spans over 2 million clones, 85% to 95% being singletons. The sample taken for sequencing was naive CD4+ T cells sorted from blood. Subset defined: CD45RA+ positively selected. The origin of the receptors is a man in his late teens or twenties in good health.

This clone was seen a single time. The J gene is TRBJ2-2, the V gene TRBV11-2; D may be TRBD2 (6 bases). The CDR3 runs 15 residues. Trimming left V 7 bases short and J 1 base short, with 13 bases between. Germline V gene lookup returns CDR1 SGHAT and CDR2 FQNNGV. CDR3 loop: CASKLGAGNTGELFF. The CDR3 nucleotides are TGTGCCAGCAAGCTTGGAGCGGGGAACACCGGGGAGCTGTTTTTT.

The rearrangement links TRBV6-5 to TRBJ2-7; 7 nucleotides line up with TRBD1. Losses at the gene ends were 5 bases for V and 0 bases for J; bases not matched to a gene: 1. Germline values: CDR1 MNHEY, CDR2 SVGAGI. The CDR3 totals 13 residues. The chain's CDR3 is CASSAGGSYEQYF. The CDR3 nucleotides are TGTGCCAGCAGTGCAGGGGGCTCCTACGAGCAGTACTTC.

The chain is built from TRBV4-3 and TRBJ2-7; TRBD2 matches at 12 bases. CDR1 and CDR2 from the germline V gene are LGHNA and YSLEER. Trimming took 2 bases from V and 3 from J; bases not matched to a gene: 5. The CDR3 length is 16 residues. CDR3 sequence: CASSQQGLAGHYEQYF. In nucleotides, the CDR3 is TGCGCCAGCAGCCAACAGGGACTAGCGGGCCACTACGAGCAGTACTTC.

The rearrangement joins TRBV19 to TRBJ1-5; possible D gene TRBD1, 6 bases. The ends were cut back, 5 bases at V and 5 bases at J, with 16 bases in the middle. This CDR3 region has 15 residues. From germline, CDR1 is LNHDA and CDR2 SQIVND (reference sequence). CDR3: CASSFLRGGDQPQHF. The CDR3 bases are TGTGCCAGTAGTTTTCTCAGGGGTGGGGATCAGCCCCAGCATTTT.

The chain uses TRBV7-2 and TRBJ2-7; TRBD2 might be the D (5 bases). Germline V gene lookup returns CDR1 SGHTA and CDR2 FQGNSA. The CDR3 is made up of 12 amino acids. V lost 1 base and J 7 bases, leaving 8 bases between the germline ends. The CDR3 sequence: CASSLESGEQYF. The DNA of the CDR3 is TGTGCCAGCAGCTTAGAGTCGGGAGAGCAGTACTTC.

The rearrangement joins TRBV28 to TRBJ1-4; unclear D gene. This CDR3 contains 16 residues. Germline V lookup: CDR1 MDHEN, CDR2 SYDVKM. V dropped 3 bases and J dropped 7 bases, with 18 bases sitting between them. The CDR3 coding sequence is TGTGCCAGCAGTTTGGCCGGACCTTCGGGAGGTGAAAAACTGTTTTTT. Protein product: CASSLAGPSGGEKLFF.

As DNA, the CDR3 is TGTGCCAGCAGAGGAACCCGGAGCTCCTACGAGCAGTACTTC. This gives the protein CASRGTRSSYEQYF. The chain recombines TRBV27 with TRBJ2-7; no definite D call. The CDR3 extends over 14 amino acids. The V and J ends lost 6 bases and 0 bases respectively, with 12 bases between them. Germline V gene sequence: CDR1 MNHEY, CDR2 SMNVEV (reference sequence).

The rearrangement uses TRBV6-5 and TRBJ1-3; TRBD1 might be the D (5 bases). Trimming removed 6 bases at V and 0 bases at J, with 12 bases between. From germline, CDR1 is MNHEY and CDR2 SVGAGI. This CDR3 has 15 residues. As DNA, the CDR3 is TGTGCCAGCAGGGGGACGGTGTACTCTGGAAACACCATATATTTT. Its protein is CASRGTVYSGNTIYF.

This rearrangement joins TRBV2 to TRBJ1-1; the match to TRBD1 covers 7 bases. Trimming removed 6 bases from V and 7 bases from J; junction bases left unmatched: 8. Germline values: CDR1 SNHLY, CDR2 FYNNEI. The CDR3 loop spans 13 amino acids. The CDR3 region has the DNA TGTGCCAGCAGCTTCCAGGGGGAGGGTGAAGCTTTCTTT. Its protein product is CASSFQGEGEAFF.

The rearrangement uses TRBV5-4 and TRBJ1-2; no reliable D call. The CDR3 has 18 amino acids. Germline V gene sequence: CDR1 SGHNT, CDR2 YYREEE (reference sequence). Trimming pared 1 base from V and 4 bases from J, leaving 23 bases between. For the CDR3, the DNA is TGTGCCAGCAGCTTGAGTGTGGGAACCGAAGGGTTTCTCTATGGCTACACCTTC. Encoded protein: CASSLSVGTEGFLYGYTF. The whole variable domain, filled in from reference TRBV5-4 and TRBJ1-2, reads ETGVTQSPTHLIKTRGQQVTLRCSSQSGHNTVSWYQQALGQGPQFIFQYYREEENGRGNFPPRFSGLQFPNYSSELNVNALELDDSALYLCASSLSVGTEGFLYGYTFGSGTRLTVV.

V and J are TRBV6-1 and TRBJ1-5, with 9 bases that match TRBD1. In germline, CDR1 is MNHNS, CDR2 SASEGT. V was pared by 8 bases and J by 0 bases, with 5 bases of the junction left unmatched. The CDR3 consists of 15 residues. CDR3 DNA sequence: TGTGCCAGCTATGGGACAGGGATTAGCAATCAGCCCCAGCATTTT. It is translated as CASYGTGISNQPQHF.

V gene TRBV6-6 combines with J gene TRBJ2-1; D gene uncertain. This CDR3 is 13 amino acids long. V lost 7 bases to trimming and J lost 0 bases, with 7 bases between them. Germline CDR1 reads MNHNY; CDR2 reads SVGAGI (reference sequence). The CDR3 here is CASIDPSYNEQFF. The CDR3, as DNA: TGTGCCAGCATCGACCCCTCCTACAATGAGCAGTTCTTC.

Here the CDR3 reads CASSAGRRGYTF. CDR3 nucleotides: TGCGCCAGCAGCGCGGGAAGGAGGGGCTACACCTTC. The V and J genes are TRBV5-1 and TRBJ1-2; D gene uncertain. V shed 4 bases and J shed 8 bases, with 12 bases lying between them. This CDR3 contains 12 residues. Germline V gene sequence: CDR1 SGHRS, CDR2 YFSETQ.

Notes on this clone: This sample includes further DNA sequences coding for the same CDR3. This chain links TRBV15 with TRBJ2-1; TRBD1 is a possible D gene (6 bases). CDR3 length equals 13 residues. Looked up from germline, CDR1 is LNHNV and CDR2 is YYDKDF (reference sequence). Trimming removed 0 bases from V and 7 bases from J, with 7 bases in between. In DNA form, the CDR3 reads TGTGCCACCAGCAGAGATAGGGGGAATGAGCAGTTCTTC. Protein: CATSRDRGNEQFF.

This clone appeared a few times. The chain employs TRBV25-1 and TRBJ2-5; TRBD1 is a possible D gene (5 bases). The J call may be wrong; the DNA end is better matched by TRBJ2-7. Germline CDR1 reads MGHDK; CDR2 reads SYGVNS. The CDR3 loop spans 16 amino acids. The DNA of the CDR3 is TGTGCCAGCAGTGAATCTCCCTGCAGGGTGTTCTACGAGCAGTACTTC. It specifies CASSESPCRVFYEQYF.

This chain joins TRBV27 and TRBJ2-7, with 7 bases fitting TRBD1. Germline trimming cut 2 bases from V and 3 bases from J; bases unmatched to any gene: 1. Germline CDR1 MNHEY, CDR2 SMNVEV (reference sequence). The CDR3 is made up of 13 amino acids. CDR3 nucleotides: TGTGCCAGCAGTTTAACAGGGGACTACGAGCAGTACTTC. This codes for CASSLTGDYEQYF.

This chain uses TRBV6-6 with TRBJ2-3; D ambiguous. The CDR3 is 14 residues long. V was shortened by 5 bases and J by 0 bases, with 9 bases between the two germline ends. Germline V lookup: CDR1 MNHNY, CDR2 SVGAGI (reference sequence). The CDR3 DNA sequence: TGTGCCAGCAGTCCCGCAGCTAGCACAGATACGCAGTATTTT. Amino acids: CASSPAASTDTQYF.

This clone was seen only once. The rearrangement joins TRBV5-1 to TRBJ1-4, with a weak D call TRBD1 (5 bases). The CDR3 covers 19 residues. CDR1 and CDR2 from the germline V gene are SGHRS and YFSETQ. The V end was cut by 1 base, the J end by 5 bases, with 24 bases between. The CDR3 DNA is TGCGCCAGCAGCTTGACCTCAGGACAACCAGACCCAGAAAATGAAAAACTGTTTTTT. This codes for CASSLTSGQPDPENEKLFF.

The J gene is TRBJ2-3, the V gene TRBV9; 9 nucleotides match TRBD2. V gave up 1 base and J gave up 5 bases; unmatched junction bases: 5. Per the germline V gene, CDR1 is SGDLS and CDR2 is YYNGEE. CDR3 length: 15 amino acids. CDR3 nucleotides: TGTGCCAGCAGCGTACGCGGGAGGGCTATAGATACGCAGTATTTT. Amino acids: CASSVRGRAIDTQYF. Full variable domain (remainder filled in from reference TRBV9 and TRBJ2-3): DSGVTQTPKHLITATGQRVTLRCSPRSGDLSVYWYQQSLDQGLQFLIQYYNGEERAKGNILERFSAQQFPDLHSELNLSSLELGDSALYFCASSVRGRAIDTQYFGPGTRLTVL.

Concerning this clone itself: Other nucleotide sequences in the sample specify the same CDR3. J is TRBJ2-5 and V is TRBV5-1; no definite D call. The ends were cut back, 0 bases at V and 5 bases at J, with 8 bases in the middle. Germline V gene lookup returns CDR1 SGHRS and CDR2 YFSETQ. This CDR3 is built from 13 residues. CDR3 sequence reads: CASSLGSGETQYF. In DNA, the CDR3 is TGCGCCAGCAGCTTGGGTAGTGGGGAGACCCAGTACTTC.

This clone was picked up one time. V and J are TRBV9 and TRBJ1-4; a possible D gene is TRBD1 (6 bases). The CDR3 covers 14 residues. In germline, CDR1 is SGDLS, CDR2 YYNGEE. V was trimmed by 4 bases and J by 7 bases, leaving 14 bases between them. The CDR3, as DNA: TGTGCCAGCAGCTCCCAGGGGAGGGGTGAAAAACTGTTTTTT. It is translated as CASSSQGRGEKLFF. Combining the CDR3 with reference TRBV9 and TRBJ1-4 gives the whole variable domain DSGVTQTPKHLITATGQRVTLRCSPRSGDLSVYWYQQSLDQGLQFLIQYYNGEERAKGNILERFSAQQFPDLHSELNLSSLELGDSALYFCASSSQGRGEKLFFGSGTQLSVL.

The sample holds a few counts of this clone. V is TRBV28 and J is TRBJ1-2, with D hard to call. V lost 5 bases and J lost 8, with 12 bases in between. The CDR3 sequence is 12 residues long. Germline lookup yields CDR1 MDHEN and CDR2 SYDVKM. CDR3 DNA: TGTGCCAGCAGTACTCCCTCCTCGGGCTACACCTTC. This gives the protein CASSTPSSGYTF.

The CDR3 loop reads CATSRDVTLGEQYF. In DNA, the CDR3 is TGTGCCACCAGCAGAGATGTTACCCTGGGGGAGCAGTACTTC. The rearrangement links TRBV15 to TRBJ2-7; D gene ambiguous. The CDR3 sequence is 14 residues long. Germline assignment: CDR1 LNHNV and CDR2 YYDKDF (reference sequence). V was shortened by 0 bases and J by 7 bases, with 13 bases between the two germline ends.

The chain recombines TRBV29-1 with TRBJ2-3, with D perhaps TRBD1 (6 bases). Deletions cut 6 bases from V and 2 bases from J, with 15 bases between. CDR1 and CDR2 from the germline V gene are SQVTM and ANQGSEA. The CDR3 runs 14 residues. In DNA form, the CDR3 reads TGCAGCGTCTATCTCGCAGGGGTCACAGATACGCAGTATTTT. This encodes CSVYLAGVTDTQYF.